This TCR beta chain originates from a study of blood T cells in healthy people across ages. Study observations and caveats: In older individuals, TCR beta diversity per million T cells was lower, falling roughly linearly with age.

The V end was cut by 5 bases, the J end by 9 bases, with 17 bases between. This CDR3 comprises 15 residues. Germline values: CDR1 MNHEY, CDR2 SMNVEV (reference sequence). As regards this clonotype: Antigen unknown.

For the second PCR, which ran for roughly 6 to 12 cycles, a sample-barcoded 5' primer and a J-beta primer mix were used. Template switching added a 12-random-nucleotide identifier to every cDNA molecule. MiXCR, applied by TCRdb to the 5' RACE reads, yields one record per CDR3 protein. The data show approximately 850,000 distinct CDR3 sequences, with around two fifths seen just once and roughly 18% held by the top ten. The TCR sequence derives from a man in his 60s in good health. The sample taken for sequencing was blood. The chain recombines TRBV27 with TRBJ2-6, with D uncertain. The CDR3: CASSRSGRQSNVLTF. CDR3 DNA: TGTGCCAGCAGTCGCTCCGGAAGGCAAAGCAACGTCCTGACTTTC.